The rows below give T cell receptor beta chains drawn from one sample of a study of blood T cell repertoires in COVID-19. Sequencing used immunoSEQ multiplex PCR; TCRdb keeps in-frame clones, though not all of them. Among 350,000 to 550,000 clones listed, more than 85% were seen once. The sequenced sample was peripheral blood. These receptor sequences come from a woman under 40 with acute or convalescent COVID-19. Each CDR3 is given with its conserved first and last residue. Fields, in order: CDR3 length, V gene, clone size, D gene, CDR3 protein. D genes are given only for firm matches. Expanded clones are given a class, and other clones once, few, many or no size at all.

18 TRBV4-1 NA TRBD1 CASSHSPGQGSTNEKLFF
15 TRBV7-9 NA NA CASSSGTNSNQPQHF
16 TRBV19 NA TRBD1 CASRAGGQGSNQPQHF
13 TRBV6-1 NA NA CASSEAWRDTQYF
12 TRBV29-1 NA TRBD1 CSFGTENTEAFF
14 TRBV6-5 NA TRBD2 CATQSGGGWNEQFF
17 TRBV7-9 NA TRBD1 CASSQMSPGQRNYEQYF
17 TRBV5-1 NA TRBD1 CASSPDTGTAVTDTQYF
15 TRBV10-3 NA TRBD2 CAISSGTRISGELFF
14 TRBV5-1 NA NA CASSLTGSNQPQHF
17 TRBV2 NA TRBD2 CASSESWPSGAQETQYF
14 TRBV4-1 once NA CASSQGLPRGGYTF
18 TRBV3-1/TRBV3-2 NA TRBD2 CASSQDPWVAGGEETQYF
13 TRBV7-3 NA NA CASSPSRGNTIYF
16 TRBV7-9 NA NA CASSLLTGGANSPLHF
14 TRBV29-1 NA TRBD1 CSVLRRQGVIGYTF
16 TRBV28 NA TRBD1 CASSLNQGAGNQPQHF
13 TRBV12-5 NA NA CASGFPGDYGYTF
16 TRBV24-1 NA TRBD1 CATSDPGQGSWGGYTF
16 TRBV7-9 NA TRBD2 CASSLDPSGIQETQYF
13 TRBV12-3/TRBV12-4 NA TRBD2 CASTGGSYNEQFF
12 TRBV7-8 NA NA CASSPGEDEQYF
20 TRBV5-1 NA NA CASSLEWSRPGRPYNSPLHF
12 TRBV28 NA NA CASSPRVEKLFF
16 TRBV12-5 NA TRBD1 CASGFVTGSGTGELFF
13 TRBV5-4 NA TRBD1 CASSWTGRNEQFF
15 TRBV5-6 NA TRBD1 CASSLGQGVDNEQFF
19 TRBV7-9 NA TRBD2 CASSLSRSGTSYIQETQYF
13 TRBV7-3 NA NA CASSLNRDYEQYF
13 TRBV19 NA NA CASSIPGNTEAFF
15 TRBV7-2 NA TRBD1 CASSFSGTVNTEAFF
15 TRBV4-2 NA NA CASSQEYGSGNTIYF
16 TRBV15 NA NA CATSRTGSATNEKLFF
16 TRBV2 NA TRBD2 CASSWAGGSNTGELFF
15 TRBV27 NA TRBD1 CASSSGTGHTDTQYF
16 TRBV25-1 NA TRBD2 CASTTTPGAGVETQYF
14 TRBV10-3 NA NA CATIRQPYNSPLHF
14 TRBV19 NA NA CASSRRLARETQYF
11 TRBV20-1 NA NA CSGGRGEKLFF
13 TRBV5-1 NA NA CASSDTPNYGYTF
15 TRBV2 NA NA CASGYARDNWETQYF
16 TRBV5-1 NA NA CASSLEARWYTGELFF
16 TRBV5-1 NA NA CASSFEWGGQAGELFF
17 TRBV27 once NA CASSFPNRGAPYNEQFF
13 TRBV7-3 NA TRBD1 CASSLEQGYEQYF
15 TRBV18 NA TRBD1 CASSSGQMINTEAFF
17 TRBV4-1 NA TRBD2 CASSQVSAGDSTDTQYF
14 TRBV7-3 NA NA CASSLTSGKETQYF
17 TRBV9 NA TRBD2 CASSVEALAGGLETQYF
14 TRBV7-2 NA NA CASSFRDFLNEQFF
13 TRBV19 NA NA CASSIPPLDTQYF
16 TRBV2 few NA CASSSSGGPSSYEQYF
12 TRBV29-1 NA TRBD1 CSVHQGEETQYF
16 TRBV5-5 NA TRBD1 CASSLGQGGWSDTQYF
15 TRBV28 NA TRBD1 CASRPGQATYNEQFF